The entry below describes one T cell receptor beta chain. Its antigen has not been determined. No per-base quality is available; no much larger clone lies one base away. The data derive from a study of identical twins (TCRdb year 2016). The study in broad terms: To test whether fetal clonotypes persist, this study deep-sequenced TCR alpha and beta repertoires from monozygotic twins, from unrelated adults of various ages, and from cord blood. To rule out contamination, replicate twin experiments were performed at different times with different library preparation protocols.

The library was obtained by 5' RACE. The data were produced on an Illumina HiSeq 2000. Template switching introduced a universal primer binding site; the final cDNA contained a unique molecular identifier, enabling accurate counting of TCR cDNA molecules. Specific primers in the conserved constant-segment region were used to synthesize first-strand cDNA for the TCR alpha and beta chains. To control for contamination, every cDNA library was double barcoded, receiving both a SMART-Mk sample barcode and Illumina barcodes. Two successive PCR steps introduced TruSeq adapter sequences along with Illumina sample barcodes. Sequencing of the TCR alpha and beta cDNA libraries was done on the Illumina HiSeq platform using custom primers. In the paper's pipeline: MiGEC was used to process raw reads and extract unique molecular identifiers, and MiXCR was used to find CDR3 positions. Recombination models were inferred per individual with the repgenHMM and IGoR tools using an EM algorithm. The tcR package in R was used for shared clonotype analysis, with sharing normalized by the product of cloneset sizes. To study raw recombination without the effects of thymic and clonal selection, out-of-frame nonproductive sequences were analyzed. The raw public data were reprocessed by TCRdb itself: fastp quality trimming at Q25, MiXCR clonotype calling, in-frame beta chains only. Rows with a matching CDR3 protein are joined into one entry that keeps the most common DNA and genes. The V and J calls here are based on TCRdb, not the publication. This sample holds under 300,000 distinct CDR3 sequences; over 12% were observed only once. About 9% of the sample goes to the ten largest clones.

All donors were healthy Caucasians. Using Miltenyi CD45RO+ enrichment and human naive T-cell isolation kits, memory (CD45RO+) and naive T cells were isolated from PBMC. Including the terminal cysteine and phenylalanine, the CDR3 comprises 15 residues. The kept DNA is CDR3 alone, 45 bases in frame from the first base. After removal of 5 bases from V and 0 bases from J, the junction retains 3 bases not matched to a gene. Based on the germline V gene, the CDR1 and CDR2 sequences are SNHLY and FYNNEI. Paper-wide results and their limitations: Out-of-frame TCR alpha sequences shared between twins showed an excess of low generation-probability sequences compared with coincidental sharing between unrelated individuals. Zero-insertion analyses could be partly confounded by invariant T cells such as MAIT and iNKT, though diverse VJ usage argued against such confounding for most clonotypes. Fewer insertions were carried by abundant cord blood beta clonotypes, a similar but weaker trend appeared in young adult naive repertoires, and no such trend appeared in memory repertoires. In monozygotic twins, recombination models systematically underestimated out-of-frame TCR alpha sharing, but the models matched the sharing seen between unrelated individuals. A weaker excess of twin sharing was found in beta out-of-frame sequences because the signal-to-noise ratio was lowered by fewer shared sequences. Because the same donors could not be followed over many years, the conclusions relied on cross-sectional statistical analysis.

The sample was memory (CD45RO+) T cells sorted from blood. The cell subset or site label, as the study defines it: CD45RO+ enriched T cells. Recombination joined TRBV2 with TRBJ2-2, with TRBD2 matching 7 junction bases. The origin of this receptor is a woman younger than 30 in good health. The sequence in DNA is TGTGCCAGCAGTATTAGCGGGTCGAACACCGGGGAGCTGTTTTTT. This encodes CASSISGSNTGELFF.